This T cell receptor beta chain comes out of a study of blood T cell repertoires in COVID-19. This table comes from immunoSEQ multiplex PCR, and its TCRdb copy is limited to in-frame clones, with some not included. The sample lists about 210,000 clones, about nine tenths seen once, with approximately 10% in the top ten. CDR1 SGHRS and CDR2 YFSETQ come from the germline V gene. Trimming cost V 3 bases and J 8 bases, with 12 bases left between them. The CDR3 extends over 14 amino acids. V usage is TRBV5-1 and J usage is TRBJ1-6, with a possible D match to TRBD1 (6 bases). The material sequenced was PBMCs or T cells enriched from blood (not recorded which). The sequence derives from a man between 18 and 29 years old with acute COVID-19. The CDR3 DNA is TGCGCCAGCAGCTCGACAGGCACCTATTCACCCCTCCACTTT. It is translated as CASSSTGTYSPLHF.